The 25 T cell receptor beta chains below were found in one sample sequenced in a study of shared clonotypes between healthy human individuals. Assay: immunoSEQ multiplex PCR; the TCRdb copy retains only in-frame clones and omits some. Found here are roughly 700,000 clones, approximately 79% of them singletons; the top ten hold over 1.5%. Sequencing input: memory CD4+ T cells sorted from blood. Subset indicated: CD45RA-negative fraction. These receptors all stem from a woman in her 30s in good health.

This chain joins TRBV5-6 and TRBJ1-5, with 8 nucleotides matching TRBD1. CDR3 length: 15 residues. The junction had 2 bases not matched to a gene; V was cut back by 0 bases and J by 3 bases. Germline V gives CDR1 SGHDT, CDR2 YYEEEE. The CDR3 is CASSLGQGPNQPQHF. The CDR3 coding sequence is TGTGCCAGCAGCTTGGGACAGGGGCCCAATCAGCCCCAGCATTTT.

DNA for the CDR3: TGTGCCAGCAGTTTTCGTCGGGGCGCAGATACGCAGTATTTT. Its translation: CASSFRRGADTQYF. The chain employs TRBV28 and TRBJ2-3, with D perhaps TRBD1 or TRBD2 (5 bases each). Germline CDR1 and CDR2: MDHEN and SYDVKM. Trimming removed 3 bases at V and 4 bases at J, with 11 bases between. The length of the CDR3 is 14 residues.

This chain joins TRBV11-2 and TRBJ2-1, with 11 bases aligning to TRBD2. The CDR3 length is 14 residues. The germline gives CDR1 SGHAT, CDR2 FQNNGV. V shed 6 bases and J 7 bases; nucleotides not matched to a gene: 5. CDR3 in amino acids: CASRIAGGENEQFF. The CDR3 coding sequence is TGTGCCAGCAGGATAGCGGGAGGGGAAAATGAGCAGTTCTTC.

The CDR3 here is CASSYAGTGVRETQYF. The CDR3, as DNA: TGTGCCAGCAGCTACGCCGGGACAGGGGTAAGAGAGACCCAGTACTTC. The rearrangement joins TRBV11-2 to TRBJ2-5, with 10 nucleotides matching TRBD1. Germline V gene sequence: CDR1 SGHAT, CDR2 FQNNGV. V was clipped by 4 bases and J by 4 bases; unmatched bases: 9. This CDR3 has 16 residues.

The genes are TRBV11-3 and TRBJ2-2; TRBD1 matches at 10 bases. CDR3 length: 16 amino acids. The V segment lost 4 bases and the J segment 5 bases; nucleotides outside the gene matches: 7. Germline V gene data show CDR1 as SGHNT and CDR2 as YENEEA. The CDR3, as DNA: TGTGCCAGCAGCTCGGACAGGGGGAGAAGGACCGGGGAGCTGTTTTTT. Its protein is CASSSDRGRRTGELFF.

V is TRBV29-1 and J is TRBJ2-5, with a tentative D call TRBD1 (6 bases). This CDR3 has 13 residues. V was shortened by 3 bases and J by 4 bases, with 12 bases between the two germline ends. The germline V gene has CDR1 SQVTM and CDR2 ANQGSEA. The CDR3 DNA follows: TGCAGCGTTGATGCTACAGGGAGAGAGACCCAGTACTTC. Protein sequence: CSVDATGRETQYF. Supplemented by reference TRBV29-1 and TRBJ2-5, the full variable domain reads SAVISQKPSRDICQRGTSLTIQCQVDSQVTMMFWYRQQPGQSLTLIATANQGSEATYESGFVIDKFPISRPNLTFSTLTVSNMSPEDSSIYLCSVDATGRETQYFGPGTRLLVL.

This chain links TRBV10-3 with TRBJ2-7; 12 bases are a match to TRBD2. Germline CDR1 reads ENHRY; CDR2 reads SYGVKD. CDR3 length: 16 residues. After removal of 7 bases from V and 1 base from J, the junction contained 8 bases not matched to a gene. For the CDR3, the DNA is TGTGCCATCAAGACTAGCGGGAGTATGGGTTCCTACGAGCAGTACTTC. It yields the protein CAIKTSGSMGSYEQYF.

V is TRBV19 and J is TRBJ2-3; possible D gene TRBD1, 5 bases. The germline CDR1 and CDR2 sequences are LNHDA and SQIVND (reference sequence). Trimming removed 7 bases from V and 0 bases from J, with 11 bases in between. The CDR3 loop spans 14 amino acids. The CDR3 spells CASNNRRSTDTQYF. CDR3 DNA sequence: TGTGCCAGTAACAACAGGCGGAGCACAGATACGCAGTATTTT.

This rearrangement joins TRBV27 to TRBJ2-1; D remains ambiguous. CDR1 and CDR2 (germline): MNHEY, SMNVEV (reference sequence). This CDR3 comprises 15 residues. The ends were cut back, 4 bases at V and 0 bases at J, with 10 bases in the middle. For the CDR3, the DNA is TGTGCCAGCAGTTACGGCCGCCTCTCCTACAATGAGCAGTTCTTC. Its protein is CASSYGRLSYNEQFF.

The V and J genes are TRBV15 and TRBJ2-1, with 7 bases lining up with TRBD2. Germline CDR1 and CDR2: LNHNV and YYDKDF (reference sequence). The V segment lost 3 bases and the J segment 2 bases; nucleotides outside the gene matches: 7. This CDR3 region has 16 residues. The CDR3 sequence: CATSRGSGTPYNEQFF. CDR3 DNA sequence: TGTGCCACCAGCAGGGGAAGCGGGACCCCCTACAATGAGCAGTTCTTC. The variable domain in full, completed from reference TRBV15 and TRBJ2-1, reads DAMVIQNPRYQVTQFGKPVTLSCSQTLNHNVMYWYQQKSSQAPKLLFHYYDKDFNNEADTPDNFQSRRPNTSFCFLDIRSPGLGDTAMYLCATSRGSGTPYNEQFFGPGTRLTVL.

The chain links TRBV6-1 to TRBJ2-7, with TRBD1 matching over 9 bases. The end of the DNA is better explained by TRBJ2-4, so the J call may be wrong. This CDR3 contains 13 residues. CDR1 is MNHNS and CDR2 is SASEGT in the germline V gene. CDR3 bases: TGTGCCAGCAGTGGACAGGGGGGAGTCATTCAGTACTTC. Amino acid sequence: CASSGQGGVIQYF.

The genes are TRBV7-7 and TRBJ2-1, with 16 bases fitting TRBD2. CDR1 is SSHAT, CDR2 FNYEAQ, per germline (reference sequence). This CDR3 has 19 residues. V gave up 5 bases and J gave up 3 bases; unmatched junction bases: 10. CDR3 in DNA: TGTGCCAGCAGCCTTCATCCCGGGACTAGCGGGAGGGACTACAATGAGCAGTTCTTC. Translated: CASSLHPGTSGRDYNEQFF.

The rearrangement joins TRBV7-2 to TRBJ1-3; no definite D call. V dropped 1 base and J dropped 0 bases, with 4 bases sitting between them. The CDR3 extends over 14 amino acids. CDR1 SGHTA and CDR2 FQGNSA come from the germline V gene. CDR3 sequence (DNA): TGTGCCAGCAGCTTAGGTGGCTCTGGAAACACCATATATTTT. It is translated as CASSLGGSGNTIYF.

This chain joins TRBV30 and TRBJ1-5, with 7 bases that match TRBD1. Germline assignment: CDR1 GTSNPN and CDR2 SVGIG (reference sequence). This CDR3 is built from 14 residues. Losses at the gene ends were 1 base for V and 4 bases for J; bases not matched to a gene: 4. The CDR3 region has the DNA TGTGCCTGGAGTGGAACACAGGGGAATCAGCCCCAGCATTTT. This sequence encodes CAWSGTQGNQPQHF. Full variable domain (outside the CDR3, taken from reference TRBV30 and TRBJ1-5): SQTIHQWPATLVQPVGSPLSLECTVEGTSNPNLYWYRQAAGRGLQLLFYSVGIGQISSEVPQNLSASRPQDRQFILSSKKLLLSDSGFYLCAWSGTQGNQPQHFGDGTRLSIL.

The chain is built from TRBV5-1 and TRBJ2-5, with TRBD2 matching over 7 bases. Looked up from germline, CDR1 is SGHRS and CDR2 is YFSETQ. The ends lost 4 bases at V and 2 bases at J; junction bases unmatched: 8. CDR3 length: 15 amino acids. CDR3 residues: CASSPIGGLQETQYF. The CDR3 DNA reads as TGCGCCAGCAGCCCGATCGGGGGGTTACAAGAGACCCAGTACTTC.

This clone occurred once. The chain joins TRBV28 to TRBJ2-4; D is perhaps TRBD1 or TRBD2 (5 bases each). The CDR3 totals 12 residues. Trimming took 7 bases from V and 6 from J, leaving 10 bases between them. CDR1 MDHEN and CDR2 SYDVKM come from the germline V gene. CDR3: CASNEGTNIQYF. The CDR3 nucleotides are TGTGCCAGCAATGAGGGGACAAACATTCAGTACTTC.

This clone was seen just once. The chain is built from TRBV7-9 and TRBJ2-3; possible D gene TRBD1, 5 bases. The CDR3 totals 14 residues. The V and J ends lost 5 bases and 5 bases respectively, with 14 bases between them. Looked up from germline, CDR1 is SEHNR and CDR2 is FQNEAQ (reference sequence). The CDR3 coding sequence is TGTGCCAGCAGCCCAGGACACGGTCAAGATACGCAGTATTTT. This codes for CASSPGHGQDTQYF.

This sequence joins TRBV6-6 and TRBJ2-7; D may match TRBD1 or TRBD2 (5 bases each). Germline-derived CDR1 and CDR2 are MNHNY and SVGAGI (reference sequence). The CDR3 contains 16 residues. The V end lost 4 bases, the J end lost 5 bases, and 21 bases lay between the germline ends. In nucleotides, the CDR3 is TGTGCCAGCAGTTCCCCCGGCTTGGGGGATGTGCACGAGCAGTACTTC. Residues: CASSSPGLGDVHEQYF.

The rearrangement joins TRBV29-1 to TRBJ2-5; 7 bases are a match to TRBD1. Trimming took 4 bases from V and 5 from J; bases not matched to a gene: 16. From germline, CDR1 is SQVTM and CDR2 ANQGSEA. This CDR3 is 16 amino acids long. Written as DNA, the CDR3 is TGCAGCGTTGCATTTCTGGCAACAGGGGCTGAGGAGACCCAGTACTTC. Its protein product is CSVAFLATGAEETQYF.

This clone came up many times. The chain couples TRBV19 to TRBJ2-5; D perhaps matches TRBD2 (6 bases). This CDR3 region has 14 residues. V was clipped by 7 bases and J by 4 bases, with 16 bases between them. The germline gives CDR1 LNHDA, CDR2 SQIVND (reference sequence). CDR3 nucleotides: TGTGCCAGTATCAGACTAGAACGAAGAGAGACCCAGTACTTC. It codes for CASIRLERRETQYF.

The rearrangement links TRBV7-2 to TRBJ2-3, with D unclear. CDR3 length equals 16 residues. Germline values: CDR1 SGHTA, CDR2 FQGNSA. With 2 bases removed from V and 0 bases from J, the gap between germline ends came to 12 bases. CDR3 sequence reads: CASSLLGQASTDTQYF. In nucleotides, the CDR3 is TGTGCCAGCAGCTTACTCGGGCAGGCAAGCACAGATACGCAGTATTTT.

The chain recombines TRBV7-9 with TRBJ2-2; TRBD2 is a possible D gene (6 bases). Looked up from germline, CDR1 is SEHNR and CDR2 is FQNEAQ (reference sequence). Trimming cost V 5 bases and J 4 bases, with 14 bases left between them. This CDR3 contains 15 residues. CDR3 nucleotide sequence: TGTGCCAGCAGCCCAGCGGGTTGGATCACCGGGGAGCTGTTTTTT. It is translated as CASSPAGWITGELFF.

V usage is TRBV19 and J usage is TRBJ2-7, with 10 nucleotides matching TRBD1. Germline V lookup: CDR1 LNHDA, CDR2 SQIVND (reference sequence). Trimming cost V 6 bases and J 5 bases; bases outside gene matches: 7. There are 14 residues in the CDR3. CDR3 sequence: CASRRQGARDEQYF. CDR3 DNA sequence: TGTGCCAGTAGACGACAGGGGGCGAGGGACGAGCAGTACTTC.

This chain connects TRBV6-1 to TRBJ2-2, with 10 bases aligning to TRBD1. The CDR3 contains 17 residues. With 4 bases clipped from V and 3 bases from J, the junction kept 8 bases outside the gene matches. Per germline, CDR1 MNHNS and CDR2 SASEGT. The CDR3 here is CASSAGLGQGYTGELFF. CDR3 bases: TGTGCCAGCAGTGCGGGACTGGGACAGGGGTACACCGGGGAGCTGTTTTTT.

The genes are TRBV10-2 and TRBJ1-2; TRBD1 agrees at 7 bases. V dropped 2 bases and J dropped 8; count of bases not matched to a gene: 5. Germline V gene lookup returns CDR1 WSHSY and CDR2 SAAADI. CDR3 size: 13 residues. CDR3 DNA: TGCGCCAGCAGTGAGGGACAGGTTGAAGGCTACACCTTC. It encodes CASSEGQVEGYTF.